The clone carrying this T cell receptor beta chain appeared once. Its cognate antigen is unknown. This record belongs to a study of pediatric ulcerative colitis. Findings and limits, study-wide: Acute severe colitis showed lower rectal diversity from clonal expansions. This repertoire reflects total lymphocytes rather than subpopulations like regulatory T cells.

The repertoire was sequenced with immunoSEQ multiplex PCR; TCRdb's copy has only in-frame clones and lacks some. This sample has around 65,000 clones, with 75% to 85% found just once. Specimen: blood. The TCR originated in a boy younger than 18 with moderate ulcerative colitis.

The CDR3 coding sequence is TGTGCCAGCAGTGTCCAGGGCGGGTATGGCTACACCTTC. Translated, it gives CASSVQGGYGYTF. The rearrangement joins TRBV6-6 to TRBJ1-2; maybe TRBD1 (5 bases). The CDR3 sequence is 13 residues long. Germline V gives CDR1 MNHNY, CDR2 SVGAGI (reference sequence). The V gene lost 5 bases and the J gene lost 5 bases, with 12 bases spanning the gap.